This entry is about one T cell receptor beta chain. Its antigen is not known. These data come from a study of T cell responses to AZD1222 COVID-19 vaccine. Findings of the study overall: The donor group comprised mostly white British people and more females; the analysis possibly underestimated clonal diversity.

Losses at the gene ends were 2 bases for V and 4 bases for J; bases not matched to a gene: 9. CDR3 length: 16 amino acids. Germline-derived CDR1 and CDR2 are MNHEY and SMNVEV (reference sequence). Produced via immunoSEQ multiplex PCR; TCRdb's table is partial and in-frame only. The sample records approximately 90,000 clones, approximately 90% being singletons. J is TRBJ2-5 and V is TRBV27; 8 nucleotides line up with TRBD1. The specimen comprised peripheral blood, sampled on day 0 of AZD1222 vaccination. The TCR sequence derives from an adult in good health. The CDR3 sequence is CASSLGSGGAGETQYF. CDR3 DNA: TGTGCCAGCAGTTTAGGGTCAGGGGGCGCCGGAGAGACCCAGTACTTC.